This passage covers 25 T cell receptor beta chains from one sample sequenced in a study of circulating and synovial CD4+ cells in juvenile arthritis. Repertoires were generated with immunoSEQ multiplex PCR, while TCRdb's copy carries only in-frame clones and drops some. Of about 1,400 clones listed, around 90% are singletons. Specimen: HLA-DR+ CD4+ T cells from blood. Subset noted: circulating pathogenic-like lymphocytes, sorted as HLA-DR+CD14-CD3+CD4+CD25low/- blood T cells. The receptors were sampled from a human donor with juvenile idiopathic arthritis.

In its sample, this clone was seen a few times. The chain recombines TRBV14 with TRBJ2-1, with 12 bases that match TRBD2. Trimming at V came to 4 bases and at J to 9 bases, leaving 10 bases not matched to a gene. This CDR3 comprises 16 residues. Germline CDR1 SGHDN, CDR2 FVKESK. CDR3 sequence reads: CASSLASSGGGGEQFF. CDR3 DNA sequence: TGTGCCAGCAGCCTCGCATCTAGCGGGGGGGGTGGTGAGCAGTTCTTC.

The genes are TRBV19 and TRBJ2-1; 13 nucleotides match TRBD2. The CDR3 is 16 residues long. Germline V CDR1 and CDR2: LNHDA, SQIVND (reference sequence). V lost 5 bases, J lost 7 bases, and 8 bases stayed unmatched. The CDR3 nucleotides are TGTGCCAGTAGTGTGATTGGGACTAGCGGGGCTAATGAGCAGTTCTTC. Its protein is CASSVIGTSGANEQFF.

This chain joins TRBV6-6 and TRBJ1-3, with D maybe TRBD1 (6 bases). The CDR3 runs to 14 residues. The germline V and J ends were trimmed by 2 bases and 8 bases, with 13 bases remaining between them. Germline CDR1 and CDR2: MNHNY and SVGAGI (reference sequence). The CDR3 DNA reads TGTGCCAGCAGTTACGGGGCAGGGGTTTACACCATATATTTT. This codes for CASSYGAGVYTIYF.

The chain joins TRBV20-1 to TRBJ1-2; a possible D gene is TRBD1 (6 bases). The CDR3 contains 11 residues. V lost 6 bases, J lost 8 bases, and 13 bases lay in between. Looked up from germline, CDR1 is DFQATT and CDR2 is SNEGSKA (reference sequence). CDR3 residues: CSAPGAGGYTF. Here the CDR3 DNA reads TGCAGTGCCCCAGGGGCCGGCGGCTACACCTTC.

This chain links TRBV2 with TRBJ1-5; D is uncertain. V lost 4 bases, J lost 6 bases, and 10 bases lay in between. Germline CDR1 SNHLY, CDR2 FYNNEI. The CDR3 totals 13 residues. In DNA, the CDR3 is TGTGCCAGCAGTGTCGGGGTGGGTCAGCCCCAGCATTTT. It translates to CASSVGVGQPQHF.

V gene TRBV25-1 combines with J gene TRBJ1-1; TRBD1 matches at 11 bases. Germline V lookup: CDR1 MGHDK, CDR2 SYGVNS. The CDR3 sequence is 15 residues long. The J segment lost 5 bases and the V segment lost 5 bases, leaving 7 bases of the junction unmatched. The CDR3 nucleotides read TGTGCCAGCAGTCCATCCGGGACAGGGGGGACTGAAGCTTTCTTT. It codes for CASSPSGTGGTEAFF.

This chain joins TRBV6-6 and TRBJ1-1, with 7 nucleotides matching TRBD1. Looked up from germline, CDR1 is MNHNY and CDR2 is SVGAGI (reference sequence). The CDR3 runs 14 residues. Germline trimming cut 5 bases from V and 5 bases from J; bases unmatched to any gene: 8. The CDR3 protein is CASSRTGGGTEAFF. The CDR3 DNA sequence: TGTGCCAGCAGTCGGACAGGAGGGGGGACTGAAGCTTTCTTT.

This clone was recorded once. The J gene is TRBJ2-3, the V gene TRBV29-1; D not resolved. The CDR3 loop spans 13 amino acids. Germline lookup yields CDR1 SQVTM and CDR2 ANQGSEA. Trimming removed 4 bases at V and 0 bases at J, with 8 bases between. CDR3 bases: TGCAGCGTTGGAGGTGGGAGCACAGATACGCAGTATTTT. Encoded protein: CSVGGGSTDTQYF.

The V and J genes are TRBV5-1 and TRBJ1-1; D unresolved. The germline V and J ends were trimmed by 4 bases and 0 bases, with 7 bases remaining between them. The germline V gene has CDR1 SGHRS and CDR2 YFSETQ. The CDR3 loop spans 13 amino acids. The CDR3 is CASSPQVNTEAFF. CDR3 nucleotides: TGCGCCAGCAGCCCGCAGGTGAACACTGAAGCTTTCTTT.

The DNA for the CDR3 is TGTGCCAGCAGTTCGACTGGCAGAGACAATCAGCCCCAGCATTTT. It encodes CASSSTGRDNQPQHF. This chain uses TRBV28 with TRBJ1-5; D ambiguous. This CDR3 contains 15 residues. Germline CDR1 is MDHEN and CDR2 is SYDVKM. V was cut by 4 bases and J by 3 bases, with 13 bases left in between.

This clone was observed a handful of times. The V gene is TRBV2, the J gene TRBJ2-7; 8 bases are a match to TRBD1. J lost 4 bases, V lost 4 bases, and 3 bases had no gene match. CDR1 is SNHLY and CDR2 is FYNNEI in the germline V gene. CDR3 length equals 13 residues. CDR3 DNA sequence: TGTGCCAGCAGTGTGGACAGGGATTACGAGCAGTACTTC. Translation: CASSVDRDYEQYF.

V and J are TRBV4-2 and TRBJ2-7; TRBD1 agrees at 8 bases. Germline CDR1 LGHNA, CDR2 YNFKEQ. This CDR3 region has 15 residues. Losses at the gene ends were 0 bases for V and 5 bases for J; bases not matched to a gene: 6. The CDR3 loop is CASSQDRQGRNEQYF. The CDR3 DNA reads as TGTGCCAGCAGCCAAGACCGACAGGGGCGCAACGAGCAGTACTTC.

This clone was counted a single time. The chain links TRBV7-2 to TRBJ1-1; D is unclear. The germline gives CDR1 SGHTA, CDR2 FQGNSA. V was cut by 1 base and J by 6 bases, with 12 bases left in between. The CDR3 has 14 amino acids. In DNA, the CDR3 is TGTGCCAGCAGCTTAGAATTAAATCGAGCTGAAGCTTTCTTT. Its protein product is CASSLELNRAEAFF.

The chain is built from TRBV2 and TRBJ2-7, with TRBD2 matching over 7 bases. Germline-derived CDR1 and CDR2 are SNHLY and FYNNEI. After removal of 4 bases from V and 2 bases from J, the junction contained 5 bases not matched to a gene. The CDR3 is 14 residues long. The chain's CDR3 is CASSGRTSTYEQYF. The CDR3 nucleotides are TGTGCCAGCAGTGGACGGACTAGTACCTACGAGCAGTACTTC.

J is TRBJ1-1 and V is TRBV7-2, with D possibly being TRBD1 (5 bases). Germline V gene lookup returns CDR1 SGHTA and CDR2 FQGNSA. CDR3 length: 12 residues. V shed 4 bases and J shed 10 bases, with 13 bases lying between them. The CDR3 here is CASSSSGGRAFF. DNA for the CDR3: TGTGCCAGCAGCTCATCGGGGGGGAGAGCTTTCTTT.

V gene TRBV11-3 combines with J gene TRBJ2-1; 8 nucleotides line up with TRBD2. Per the germline V gene, CDR1 is SGHNT and CDR2 is YENEEA. CDR3 length equals 15 residues. The V gene end was trimmed by 1 base and the J gene end by 9 bases; junction bases not matched to a gene: 8. CDR3 DNA sequence: TGTGCCAGCAGCTTAGGCCTTAGCGGGATTAGTGAGCAGTTCTTC. This codes for CASSLGLSGISEQFF. Full variable domain (outside the CDR3, taken from reference TRBV11-3 and TRBJ2-1): EAGVVQSPRYKIIEKKQPVAFWCNPISGHNTLYWYLQNLGQGPELLIRYENEEAVDDSQLPKDRFSAERLKGVDSTLKIQPAELGDSAVYLCASSLGLSGISEQFFGPGTRLTVL.

The chain combines TRBV5-1 with TRBJ2-3, with 7 bases that match TRBD2. This CDR3 comprises 16 residues. J gave up 2 bases and V 1 base, and 7 bases lay outside the gene matches. Germline CDR1 and CDR2: SGHRS and YFSETQ. In DNA, the CDR3 is TGCGCCAGCAGCTTGTCAGCTAGCGGAAACACAGATACGCAGTATTTT. This encodes CASSLSASGNTDTQYF.

This chain connects TRBV19 to TRBJ2-2; TRBD1 aligns across 9 bases. CDR1 and CDR2 (germline): LNHDA, SQIVND (reference sequence). V trimming: 6 bases; J trimming: 7 bases; junction bases outside the gene matches: 6. The CDR3 is made up of 14 amino acids. CDR3: CASSRDRDFGELFF. CDR3 bases: TGTGCCAGTAGCCGGGACAGGGATTTCGGGGAGCTGTTTTTT.

V and J are TRBV30 and TRBJ1-1, with 8 nucleotides matching TRBD1. The trim removed 7 bases at V and 5 bases at J, leaving 6 bases unmatched. Per germline, CDR1 GTSNPN and CDR2 SVGIG (reference sequence). CDR3 length: 12 amino acids. This chain's CDR3 is CAYGQGGTEAFF. The CDR3 nucleotides are TGTGCCTACGGACAGGGAGGGACTGAAGCTTTCTTT.

The rearrangement links TRBV19 to TRBJ1-5, with 8 bases identical to TRBD1. The junction had 19 bases not matched to a gene; V was cut back by 7 bases and J by 2 bases. The germline gives CDR1 LNHDA, CDR2 SQIVND (reference sequence). The CDR3 is 19 residues long. The CDR3 sequence: CASTTPQRTGTAGNQPQHF. CDR3 coding DNA: TGTGCCAGTACCACTCCCCAACGGACAGGGACTGCGGGCAATCAGCCCCAGCATTTT.

The rearrangement links TRBV6-5 to TRBJ1-5, with TRBD1 matching 7 bases. Germline V lookup: CDR1 MNHEY, CDR2 SVGAGI. The V and J ends lost 7 bases and 5 bases, in that order; junction bases with no gene match: 8. This CDR3 spans 14 amino acids. Here the CDR3 reads CASNPRQGYQPQHF. The CDR3 nucleotides are TGTGCCAGCAATCCCCGACAGGGATATCAGCCCCAGCATTTT.

The chain has TRBV27 and TRBJ2-1, with 12 bases aligning to TRBD2. Germline trimming cut 4 bases from V and 7 bases from J; bases unmatched to any gene: 8. This CDR3 has 16 residues. CDR1 and CDR2 from the germline V gene are MNHEY and SMNVEV (reference sequence). The CDR3 DNA is TGTGCCAGCAGTTGGCGACTAGCGGGAGAGTGGAATGAGCAGTTCTTC. Its translation is CASSWRLAGEWNEQFF.

The chain links TRBV4-2 to TRBJ1-1; a possible D gene is TRBD1 (6 bases). This CDR3 has 14 amino acids. V was cut by 5 bases and J by 2 bases, with 12 bases left in between. The germline V gene encodes CDR1 LGHNA and CDR2 YNFKEQ. The CDR3 DNA reads as TGTGCCAGCAGCGTGGACAGCAAAAACACTGAAGCTTTCTTT. Residues: CASSVDSKNTEAFF.

The chain joins TRBV25-1 to TRBJ2-1; 8 bases map to TRBD1. Trimming took 3 bases from V and 8 from J; bases not matched to a gene: 9. Germline assignment: CDR1 MGHDK and CDR2 SYGVNS. The CDR3 has 15 amino acids. CDR3 DNA: TGTGCCAGCAGTGATGGGGGACAGGCACTCGATGAGCAGTTCTTC. Protein sequence: CASSDGGQALDEQFF.

This clone was seen a single time. V usage is TRBV11-2 and J usage is TRBJ2-2; 10 positions match TRBD2. The V and J ends lost 2 bases and 2 bases, in that order; junction bases with no gene match: 5. This CDR3 is 17 amino acids long. Germline assignment: CDR1 SGHAT and CDR2 FQNNGV. The CDR3 is CASSLTSGGGNTGELFF. The CDR3 coding sequence is TGTGCCAGCAGCTTAACCAGCGGGGGGGGAAACACCGGGGAGCTGTTTTTT.